These T cell receptor beta chains were read from a single sample in a study of T cell responses to AZD1222 COVID-19 vaccine. This table comes from immunoSEQ multiplex PCR, and its TCRdb copy is limited to in-frame clones, with some not included. Among 150,000 or so clones listed, roughly nine tenths were seen once. The specimen comprised peripheral blood, sampled on day 0 of AZD1222 vaccination. The receptors stem from an adult in good health. CDR3s include the opening cysteine and the closing phenylalanine or tryptophan. Each record gives: CDR3 DNA, CDR3 protein, V gene, J gene, clone size, D gene. The D gene is left open where the match is weak. The listing skips clone size in some rows; elsewhere it reads once, few, many or a size class.

cdr3_nt: TGTGCCAGCAGTTGGGGAAATGAAAAACTGTTTTTT; cdr3_aa: CASSWGNEKLFF; v_call: TRBV28; j_call: TRBJ1-4; clone_size: NA; d_call: NA
cdr3_nt: TGCGCCAGCAGCGCAGAGTGGGGACAGGGGAACACTGAAGCTTTCTTT; cdr3_aa: CASSAEWGQGNTEAFF; v_call: TRBV5-1; j_call: TRBJ1-1; clone_size: NA; d_call: TRBD1
cdr3_nt: TGTGCCAGCAGCCCCTCAACTGGAAACACCATATATTTT; cdr3_aa: CASSPSTGNTIYF; v_call: TRBV11-1; j_call: TRBJ1-3; clone_size: NA; d_call: NA
cdr3_nt: TGTGCCAGTAGTATAGGGGGCCTCACCTACAATGAGCAGTTCTTC; cdr3_aa: CASSIGGLTYNEQFF; v_call: TRBV19; j_call: TRBJ2-1; clone_size: NA; d_call: NA
cdr3_nt: TGTGCCAGCAGCCAGCCGGGAGCCTACGAGCAGTACTTC; cdr3_aa: CASSQPGAYEQYF; v_call: TRBV3-1/TRBV3-2; j_call: TRBJ2-7; clone_size: NA; d_call: NA
cdr3_nt: TGCGCCAGCAGCCAAGTTTCCAGTAATAATTCACCCCTCCACTTT; cdr3_aa: CASSQVSSNNSPLHF; v_call: TRBV4-3; j_call: TRBJ1-6; clone_size: NA; d_call: NA
cdr3_nt: TGTGCCAGCAGTTCACCAACCAGGGTAGGGGATGAAAAACTGTTTTTT; cdr3_aa: CASSSPTRVGDEKLFF; v_call: TRBV28; j_call: TRBJ1-4; clone_size: NA; d_call: NA
cdr3_nt: TGTGCCAGCAGTTTCTTTGGGGAGGGTAATGGCTACACCTTC; cdr3_aa: CASSFFGEGNGYTF; v_call: TRBV28; j_call: TRBJ1-2; clone_size: NA; d_call: NA
cdr3_nt: TGTGCCAGCAGACAGGGGAGCTACGAGCAGTACTTC; cdr3_aa: CASRQGSYEQYF; v_call: TRBV28; j_call: TRBJ2-7; clone_size: NA; d_call: TRBD1
cdr3_nt: TGTGCTAGTGGTGGGGACAGAACTAACTATGGCTACACCTTC; cdr3_aa: CASGGDRTNYGYTF; v_call: TRBV12-5; j_call: TRBJ1-2; clone_size: NA; d_call: TRBD1
cdr3_nt: TGTGCCAGCAGTACGAACGCTGAAGCTTTCTTT; cdr3_aa: CASSTNAEAFF; v_call: TRBV28; j_call: TRBJ1-1; clone_size: NA; d_call: NA
cdr3_nt: TGTGCCAGCAGCCTAAGACAGGGGACTGGCAATGAGCAGTTCTTC; cdr3_aa: CASSLRQGTGNEQFF; v_call: TRBV9; j_call: TRBJ2-1; clone_size: NA; d_call: TRBD1
cdr3_nt: TGTGCCAGCAGTCGGCTACCAAGCTCCTACAATGAGCAGTTCTTC; cdr3_aa: CASSRLPSSYNEQFF; v_call: TRBV6-4; j_call: TRBJ2-1; clone_size: once; d_call: NA
cdr3_nt: TGTGCCAGCAGGCAGACCGCTCCCTACGAGCAGTACTTC; cdr3_aa: CASRQTAPYEQYF; v_call: TRBV27; j_call: TRBJ2-7; clone_size: NA; d_call: NA
cdr3_nt: TGTGCCACGGCCGACAGTTACGAGCAGTACTTC; cdr3_aa: CATADSYEQYF; v_call: TRBV10-3; j_call: TRBJ2-7; clone_size: NA; d_call: NA
cdr3_nt: TGTGCTAGTGCCCTCGGGGCAGATATAGCCAAAAACATTCAGTACTTC; cdr3_aa: CASALGADIAKNIQYF; v_call: TRBV12-5; j_call: TRBJ2-4; clone_size: once; d_call: NA
cdr3_nt: TGTGCCAGCAGTTCTTTGTCCGGGGCCCTAGCCAAAAACATTCAGTACTTC; cdr3_aa: CASSSLSGALAKNIQYF; v_call: TRBV27; j_call: TRBJ2-4; clone_size: few; d_call: NA
cdr3_nt: TGCAGCGGGGGACACCAGATGAACACCGGGGAGCTGTTTTTT; cdr3_aa: CSGGHQMNTGELFF; v_call: TRBV29-1; j_call: TRBJ2-2; clone_size: NA; d_call: NA
cdr3_nt: TGTGCCAGCAGTTTCCTTCAGGGCTATAATTCACCCCTCCACTTT; cdr3_aa: CASSFLQGYNSPLHF; v_call: TRBV27; j_call: TRBJ1-6; clone_size: NA; d_call: NA
cdr3_nt: TGTGCCAGCAGCCAAGTGGCAGACTATGGCTACACCTTC; cdr3_aa: CASSQVADYGYTF; v_call: TRBV14; j_call: TRBJ1-2; clone_size: NA; d_call: NA
cdr3_nt: TGTGCCAGCGTCCCAACCCCAGGGGGCGACCGGAACACTGAAGCTTTCTTT; cdr3_aa: CASVPTPGGDRNTEAFF; v_call: TRBV2; j_call: TRBJ1-1; clone_size: NA; d_call: TRBD1
cdr3_nt: TGTGCCAGCAGTTTATCGTTGAGCTTATCGGTCCCCCTCCACTTT; cdr3_aa: CASSLSLSLSVPLHF; v_call: TRBV27; j_call: TRBJ1-6; clone_size: NA; d_call: NA
cdr3_nt: TGTGCCAGCTCACCAGGACAGGCTTATGGCTACACCTTC; cdr3_aa: CASSPGQAYGYTF; v_call: TRBV18; j_call: TRBJ1-2; clone_size: NA; d_call: TRBD1
cdr3_nt: TGTGCCAGCAGTTTATCGGGGGGGCTTCAAAATTCACCCCTCCACTTT; cdr3_aa: CASSLSGGLQNSPLHF; v_call: TRBV27; j_call: TRBJ1-6; clone_size: NA; d_call: NA
cdr3_nt: TGCGCCAGCAGTCAATATGGAGGTCAGCCCCAGCATTTT; cdr3_aa: CASSQYGGQPQHF; v_call: TRBV5-1; j_call: TRBJ1-5; clone_size: NA; d_call: NA
cdr3_nt: TGCGCCAGCAGCATACAGGGAACCTCCTACGAGCAGTACTTC; cdr3_aa: CASSIQGTSYEQYF; v_call: TRBV4-1; j_call: TRBJ2-7; clone_size: NA; d_call: NA
cdr3_nt: TGTGCCAGCAGTTATCAGCGAGGCGGCTACACCTTC; cdr3_aa: CASSYQRGGYTF; v_call: TRBV6-2/TRBV6-3; j_call: TRBJ1-2; clone_size: NA; d_call: NA
cdr3_nt: TGTGCCAGTAGTATACCCCTAGACGCAGATACGCAGTATTTT; cdr3_aa: CASSIPLDADTQYF; v_call: TRBV19; j_call: TRBJ2-3; clone_size: once; d_call: NA
cdr3_nt: TGTGCCAGCAGTCGCGGACAGTTGTCTGGGGAGCAGTACTTC; cdr3_aa: CASSRGQLSGEQYF; v_call: TRBV6-5; j_call: TRBJ2-7; clone_size: NA; d_call: NA
cdr3_nt: TGTGCCAGCAGTTTATCTAGGAACACTGAAGCTTTCTTT; cdr3_aa: CASSLSRNTEAFF; v_call: TRBV27; j_call: TRBJ1-1; clone_size: NA; d_call: NA
cdr3_nt: TGTGCCATCAGGGGGAATAACTACGAGCAGTACTTC; cdr3_aa: CAIRGNNYEQYF; v_call: TRBV10-3; j_call: TRBJ2-7; clone_size: NA; d_call: NA
cdr3_nt: TGTGCCAGCAGTTCACAGTTTTCACCCCTCCACTTT; cdr3_aa: CASSSQFSPLHF; v_call: TRBV5-6; j_call: TRBJ1-6; clone_size: NA; d_call: NA
cdr3_nt: TGTGCCAGCAGCTTGATCGGCTCTGGGGCCAACGTCCTGACTTTC; cdr3_aa: CASSLIGSGANVLTF; v_call: TRBV5-5; j_call: TRBJ2-6; clone_size: few; d_call: NA
cdr3_nt: TGCGCCAGCAGCTATCAGGGTGGTACCGGGGAGCTGTTTTTT; cdr3_aa: CASSYQGGTGELFF; v_call: TRBV5-1; j_call: TRBJ2-2; clone_size: NA; d_call: NA
cdr3_nt: TGTGCCAGCAGCAAGCCGGGACACTACTCTGGAAACACCATATATTTT; cdr3_aa: CASSKPGHYSGNTIYF; v_call: TRBV27; j_call: TRBJ1-3; clone_size: once; d_call: NA
cdr3_nt: TGTGCCAGCAGCTTAGATACCCTCTCTGGAAACACCATATATTTT; cdr3_aa: CASSLDTLSGNTIYF; v_call: TRBV7-2; j_call: TRBJ1-3; clone_size: once; d_call: NA
cdr3_nt: TGTGCCAGTAGTGCACAGGGGAACACTGAAGCTTTCTTT; cdr3_aa: CASSAQGNTEAFF; v_call: TRBV19; j_call: TRBJ1-1; clone_size: NA; d_call: NA
cdr3_nt: TGTGCCAGCAGCCAAAAGATGCAGGGTTTTCACGGGGAGCTGTTTTTT; cdr3_aa: CASSQKMQGFHGELFF; v_call: TRBV3-1/TRBV3-2; j_call: TRBJ2-2; clone_size: few; d_call: NA
cdr3_nt: TGTGCCAGCAGTGAGGACATCACAGATACGCAGTATTTT; cdr3_aa: CASSEDITDTQYF; v_call: TRBV2; j_call: TRBJ2-3; clone_size: NA; d_call: NA
cdr3_nt: TGTGCCAGCAGCACTGAGATAACGAACACCGGGGAGCTGTTTTTT; cdr3_aa: CASSTEITNTGELFF; v_call: TRBV21-1; j_call: TRBJ2-2; clone_size: NA; d_call: NA
cdr3_nt: TGCGCCAGCAGATCGTTCCCAACTAATGAAAAACTGTTTTTT; cdr3_aa: CASRSFPTNEKLFF; v_call: TRBV5-1; j_call: TRBJ1-4; clone_size: NA; d_call: NA
cdr3_nt: TGTGCCACCAGCTTGACAGGAAACACTGAAGCTTTCTTT; cdr3_aa: CATSLTGNTEAFF; v_call: TRBV15; j_call: TRBJ1-1; clone_size: NA; d_call: NA
cdr3_nt: TGTGCCAGCAGCGAGGACTGGAGCTCCTACGAGCAGTACTTC; cdr3_aa: CASSEDWSSYEQYF; v_call: TRBV9; j_call: TRBJ2-7; clone_size: NA; d_call: NA
cdr3_nt: TGTGCCAGCAGTTTAAAGACAGGAATAGCTTTCTTT; cdr3_aa: CASSLKTGIAFF; v_call: TRBV28; j_call: TRBJ1-1; clone_size: NA; d_call: NA
cdr3_nt: TGTGCCAGCAGTTCCGGGACGGCGTATAGCAATCAGCCCCAGCATTTT; cdr3_aa: CASSSGTAYSNQPQHF; v_call: TRBV6-5; j_call: TRBJ1-5; clone_size: NA; d_call: NA
cdr3_nt: TGTGCCAGCAGCTTAGCTCAGGGCGCTGAAGCTTTCTTT; cdr3_aa: CASSLAQGAEAFF; v_call: TRBV7-3; j_call: TRBJ1-1; clone_size: NA; d_call: NA
cdr3_nt: TGTGCCAGCAGTGCCCACCCGGGACAGGGCAATGAGCAGTTCTTC; cdr3_aa: CASSAHPGQGNEQFF; v_call: TRBV25-1; j_call: TRBJ2-1; clone_size: NA; d_call: TRBD1
cdr3_nt: TGTGCCAGCAGTCCTTCTAGCGGATCCACAGATACGCAGTATTTT; cdr3_aa: CASSPSSGSTDTQYF; v_call: TRBV3-1/TRBV3-2; j_call: TRBJ2-3; clone_size: once; d_call: TRBD2
cdr3_nt: TGTGCCAGCATTATATCCGGCGGGGAGCTGTTTTTT; cdr3_aa: CASIISGGELFF; v_call: TRBV11-2; j_call: TRBJ2-2; clone_size: NA; d_call: NA